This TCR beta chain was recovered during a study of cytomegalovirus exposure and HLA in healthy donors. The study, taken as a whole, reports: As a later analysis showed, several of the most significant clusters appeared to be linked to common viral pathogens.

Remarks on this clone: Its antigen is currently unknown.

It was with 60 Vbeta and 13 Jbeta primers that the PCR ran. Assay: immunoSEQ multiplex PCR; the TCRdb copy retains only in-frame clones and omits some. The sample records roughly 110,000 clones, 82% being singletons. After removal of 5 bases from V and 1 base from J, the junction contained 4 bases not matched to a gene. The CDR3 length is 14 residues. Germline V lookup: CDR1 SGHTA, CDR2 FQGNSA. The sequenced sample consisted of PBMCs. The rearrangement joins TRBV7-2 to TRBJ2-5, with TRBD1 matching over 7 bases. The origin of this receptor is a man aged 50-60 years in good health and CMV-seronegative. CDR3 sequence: CASSPDRAQETQYF. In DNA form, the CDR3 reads TGTGCCAGCAGCCCAGACAGGGCCCAAGAGACCCAGTACTTC.